This TCR beta chain was sequenced during a study of cytomegalovirus exposure and HLA in healthy donors. In the case of this clone: Antigen: not known.

The PCR was carried out with 60 Vbeta primers and 13 Jbeta primers. Only in-frame clones appear in the TCRdb table, and some are missing; sequencing was by immunoSEQ multiplex PCR. The repertoire holds roughly 120,000 clones, with about 61% as singletons. Germline V gives CDR1 MNHNS, CDR2 SASEGT. V was clipped by 7 bases and J by 3 bases, with 10 bases between them. CDR3 size: 12 residues. Study-level results: Apart from CMV serostatus, no immune exposure information was available.

This clonotype was sampled from a man in his late teens or twenties in good health and CMV-seropositive. This rearrangement joins TRBV6-1 to TRBJ2-7; unclear D gene. Sequencing used PBMCs. The DNA for the CDR3 is TGTGCCAGCAATAATCTAATCTACGAGCAGTACTTC. This codes for CASNNLIYEQYF.